This T cell receptor (beta chain) came from a study of identical twins. TCRdb fed the 5' RACE reads into MiXCR, producing one record per CDR3 protein. Counted here are about 690,000 distinct CDR3 sequences, approximately 6.1% occurring once; the ten biggest clones make up about 1.8%. This clonotype has just a few counts. Antigen specificity is unknown. Study-wide results and limits: Beta clonotypes that were abundant in cord blood contained fewer insertions, a pattern absent from memory repertoires. Models predicted too little out-of-frame TCR alpha sharing in monozygotic twins. Analyses of zero insertions could, in part, be confounded by invariant MAIT and iNKT cells.

V lost 2 bases to trimming and J lost 3 bases, with 8 bases between them. The CDR3 length is 13 residues. Material for sequencing was naive T cells sorted from blood. The source of this sequence is a man aged 18-30 years in good health. The chain employs TRBV12-3 or TRBV12-4 and TRBJ2-7; D is uncertain. The CDR3 sequence is CASSLPNNYEQYF. CDR3 nucleotide sequence: TGTGCCAGCAGTTTACCTAACAACTACGAGCAGTACTTC.